The 27 T cell receptor beta chains below come from one sample, sequenced in a study of T cell repertoires in cytomegalovirus infection. TCRdb processed the reads anew with MiXCR; each CDR3 protein has one entry. The sample contains 740,000 or so distinct CDR3 sequences, approximately 34% of which appear only once. Specimen: PBMCs. Every receptor here comes from a human donor in good health (CMV status not recorded). Some clones in this sample may be carry-over from other donors' samples.

The gene calls are TRBV27 and TRBJ1-5, with 8 positions matching TRBD1. The V and J ends lost 5 bases and 6 bases, in that order; junction bases with no gene match: 6. This CDR3 contains 14 residues. Germline assignment: CDR1 MNHEY and CDR2 SMNVEV (reference sequence). The CDR3 DNA sequence: TGTGCCAGCAGTCAAAGGACAGGGCGTCAGCCCCAGCATTTT. Translated: CASSQRTGRQPQHF.

This clonotype has just a few counts. The V call is TRBV19, the J call TRBJ1-1; possibly TRBD1 for D (5 bases). The CDR3 spans 12 residues. The V end was cut by 7 bases, the J end by 6 bases, with 12 bases between. Germline-derived CDR1 and CDR2 are LNHDA and SQIVND (reference sequence). In DNA, the CDR3 is TGTGCCAGTATTGGGGGGGAAGCTGAAGCTTTCTTT. This sequence encodes CASIGGEAEAFF.

The V and J genes are TRBV6-5 and TRBJ2-5; 8 nucleotides agree with TRBD2. Looked up from germline, CDR1 is MNHEY and CDR2 is SVGAGI. This CDR3 has 16 residues. V gave up 1 base and J gave up 5 bases; unmatched junction bases: 9. The CDR3 DNA reads TGTGCCAGCAGTTACTTCGGGGGGGGCGTTGAGGAGACCCAGTACTTC. This encodes CASSYFGGGVEETQYF.

This clonotype has at least ten counts. The chain couples TRBV12-3 or TRBV12-4 to TRBJ1-1; the D is unclear. The CDR3 covers 12 residues. The V and J ends lost 6 bases and 5 bases respectively, with 10 bases between them. The CDR3 spells CASSLSGTEAFF. CDR3 bases: TGTGCCAGCAGCTTATCGGGGACTGAAGCTTTCTTT.

The rearrangement joins TRBV19 to TRBJ2-2; D perhaps matches TRBD1 (5 bases). The V end lost 9 bases, the J end lost 1 base, and 9 bases lay between the germline ends. The germline gives CDR1 LNHDA, CDR2 SQIVND (reference sequence). This CDR3 is built from 13 residues. As DNA, the CDR3 is TGTGCCAGCAAGACAGAGAACACCGGGGAGCTGTTTTTT. It encodes CASKTENTGELFF.

This clonotype was seen at least ten times. V usage is TRBV7-8 and J usage is TRBJ2-1; TRBD1 is a possible D gene (6 bases). Germline CDR1 SGHVS, CDR2 FQNEAQ. Trimming removed 4 bases from V and 5 bases from J, with 12 bases in between. The CDR3 runs to 14 residues. The CDR3 DNA reads as TGTGCCAGCAGCTCCAGGACAGACAACAATGAGCAGTTCTTC. Its protein product is CASSSRTDNNEQFF.

The J gene is TRBJ1-1, the V gene TRBV7-6, with D perhaps matching TRBD1 (5 bases). The CDR3 is 15 residues long. The V end lost 1 base, the J end lost 0 bases, and 9 bases lay between the germline ends. Germline V gene data show CDR1 as SGHVS and CDR2 as FNYEAQ. The CDR3, as DNA: TGTGCCAGCAGCTTAGGACAGACTATGAACACTGAAGCTTTCTTT. Protein sequence: CASSLGQTMNTEAFF.

A few counts support this clonotype. This chain uses TRBV4-1 with TRBJ1-1; 7 nucleotides align to TRBD1. The CDR3 is 14 amino acids. Looked up from germline, CDR1 is MGHRA and CDR2 is YSYEKL. V shed 6 bases and J 3 bases; nucleotides not matched to a gene: 7. DNA of the CDR3: TGCGCCAGCAGTCTACTAGACAGGGACACTGAAGCTTTCTTT. This codes for CASSLLDRDTEAFF.

The table lists this clonotype with many counts. The V gene is TRBV4-1, the J gene TRBJ1-6; D unresolved. CDR3 size: 13 residues. CDR1 is MGHRA and CDR2 is YSYEKL in the germline V gene. V shed 1 base and J shed 7 bases, with 5 bases lying between them. CDR3 sequence (DNA): TGCGCCAGCAGCCAAGCCCTAAATTCACCCCTCCACTTT. It encodes CASSQALNSPLHF.

The chain recombines TRBV3-1 with TRBJ1-1; tentative D call: TRBD1 (5 bases). The V end lost 2 bases, the J end lost 3 bases, and 10 bases lay between the germline ends. The CDR3 runs 14 residues. Germline CDR1 reads LGHDT; CDR2 reads YNNKEL (reference sequence). The CDR3 region is CASSQTGYDTEAFF. The CDR3 nucleotides read TGTGCCAGCAGCCAAACAGGTTACGACACTGAAGCTTTCTTT.

This CDR3 reads CASSFQLDTEAFF. The CDR3 region has the DNA TGTGCCAGCAGTTTCCAGTTGGACACTGAAGCTTTCTTT. The rearrangement uses TRBV12-3 or TRBV12-4 and TRBJ1-1; D call uncertain. V lost 3 bases and J 3 bases, leaving 8 bases between the germline ends. The CDR3 totals 13 residues.

The sample holds many counts of this clonotype. The chain uses TRBV7-2 and TRBJ2-5, with 9 bases matching TRBD1. The CDR3 is 15 amino acids. The V and J ends lost 0 bases and 4 bases, in that order; junction bases with no gene match: 3. Per the germline V gene, CDR1 is SGHTA and CDR2 is FQGNSA. CDR3 sequence: CASSLAGDRAETQYF. The CDR3 coding sequence is TGTGCCAGCAGCTTAGCCGGGGACAGGGCAGAGACCCAGTACTTC. The full variable domain, in which reference TRBV7-2 and TRBJ2-5 provide the parts outside the CDR3, is GAGVSQSPSNKVTEKGKDVELRCDPISGHTALYWYRQSLGQGLEFLIYFQGNSAPDKSGLPSDRFSAERTGGSVSTLTIQRTQQEDSAVYLCASSLAGDRAETQYFGPGTRLLVL.

This chain uses TRBV11-2 with TRBJ1-2, with D possibly being TRBD1 (5 bases). CDR1 is SGHAT and CDR2 is FQNNGV in the germline V gene. The CDR3 consists of 19 residues. V was shortened by 1 base and J by 0 bases, with 21 bases between the two germline ends. The chain's CDR3 is CASSLGFSRDPITNYGYTF. The CDR3 nucleotides are TGTGCCAGCAGCTTAGGGTTTTCCAGGGATCCGATTACTAACTATGGCTACACCTTC.

This chain joins TRBV11-3 and TRBJ2-1; 14 nucleotides align to TRBD2. V lost 1 base, J lost 7 bases, and 3 bases stayed unmatched. Germline V CDR1 and CDR2: SGHNT, YENEEA. This CDR3 comprises 16 residues. CDR3 nucleotides: TGTGCCAGCAGCTTAGTGACTAGCGGGGGGGGGAATGAGCAGTTCTTC. The encoded protein is CASSLVTSGGGNEQFF.

This clonotype was observed a handful of times. This sequence joins TRBV6-5 and TRBJ2-1; D is perhaps TRBD1 or TRBD2 (6 bases each). The CDR3 is 16 amino acids. Germline values: CDR1 MNHEY, CDR2 SVGAGI. V was shortened by 5 bases and J by 0 bases, with 14 bases between the two germline ends. The CDR3 sequence: CASSPGERASYNEQFF. The CDR3 DNA follows: TGTGCCAGCAGTCCAGGGGAGCGGGCCTCCTACAATGAGCAGTTCTTC.

The sample holds a few counts of this clonotype. The chain recombines TRBV5-1 with TRBJ2-1, with a tentative D call TRBD2 (6 bases). Germline V gives CDR1 SGHRS, CDR2 YFSETQ. V lost 4 bases and J 0 bases, leaving 11 bases between the germline ends. The CDR3 has 15 residues. In DNA form, the CDR3 reads TGCGCCAGCAGCCTCATCGGGGGCTCCTACAATGAGCAGTTCTTC. Translated: CASSLIGGSYNEQFF.

On this clonotype itself: One base away lies a much larger clone, so this may be a sequencing read error. The final CDR3 position lacks the conserved phenylalanine or tryptophan, pointing to a likely read error. The chain recombines TRBV7-2 with TRBJ2-1; 7 bases agree with TRBD2. Germline V gene data show CDR1 as SGHTA and CDR2 as FQGNSA. There are 14 residues in the CDR3. Losses at the gene ends were 5 bases for V and 5 bases for J; bases not matched to a gene: 6. The CDR3 DNA reads as TGTGCCAGCAGCCAACCGGGACTAAACAATGAGCAGTTCTTA. It encodes CASSQPGLNNEQFL.

The chain recombines TRBV5-1 with TRBJ1-2, with D tentatively TRBD1 (5 bases). Trimming shortened V by 3 bases and J by 8 bases, and 20 bases separated the two germline ends. CDR1 and CDR2 (germline): SGHRS, YFSETQ. The CDR3 has 15 residues. The CDR3 sequence is CASSSSSRERRGYTF. The CDR3, as DNA: TGCGCCAGCAGCTCATCCAGCAGGGAAAGGAGGGGCTACACCTTC.

The V call is TRBV11-2, the J call TRBJ1-2; D possibly corresponds to TRBD1 (5 bases). Germline V gene data show CDR1 as SGHAT and CDR2 as FQNNGV. The CDR3 consists of 17 residues. V gave up 1 base and J gave up 7 bases, with 22 bases separating them. The DNA for the CDR3 is TGTGCCAGCAGCTTAGGTAGTCGGACATTGGGGAGTAGTGGCTACACCTTC. Its translation: CASSLGSRTLGSSGYTF.

The chain joins TRBV5-4 to TRBJ2-2, with D perhaps given as TRBD1 or TRBD2 (5 bases each). Germline V gene data show CDR1 as SGHNT and CDR2 as YYREEE (reference sequence). This CDR3 region has 16 residues. V gave up 4 bases and J gave up 1 base, with 14 bases separating them. The CDR3, as DNA: TGTGCCAGCAGCCGACGAGGGGTTCAGAACACCGGGGAGCTGTTTTTT. As protein: CASSRRGVQNTGELFF.

The chain carries TRBV7-2 and TRBJ1-2; 7 bases align to TRBD1. CDR1 is SGHTA and CDR2 is FQGNSA in the germline V gene. The CDR3 sequence is 14 residues long. Germline trimming cut 4 bases from V and 7 bases from J; bases unmatched to any gene: 9. CDR3 nucleotide sequence: TGTGCCAGCAGCTCGTCCCGGGACAGTCTTGGCTACACCTTC. Residues: CASSSSRDSLGYTF.

V and J are TRBV2 and TRBJ1-2; D unclear. Germline V gives CDR1 SNHLY, CDR2 FYNNEI. The V end lost 7 bases, the J end lost 4 bases, and 13 bases lay between the germline ends. The CDR3 contains 13 residues. CDR3 nucleotide sequence: TGTGCCAGCATCGATAACAGCCGCTATGGCTACACCTTC. This sequence encodes CASIDNSRYGYTF.

V usage is TRBV7-2 and J usage is TRBJ2-1, with TRBD2 matching over 7 bases. The length of the CDR3 is 15 residues. The trim removed 2 bases at V and 6 bases at J, leaving 7 bases unmatched. CDR1 and CDR2 from the germline V gene are SGHTA and FQGNSA. The CDR3 is CASSLSLADSNEQFF. CDR3 bases: TGTGCCAGCAGCTTAAGTCTAGCGGACTCCAATGAGCAGTTCTTC.

J is TRBJ2-5 and V is TRBV10-3; 11 nucleotides match TRBD2. Per germline, CDR1 ENHRY and CDR2 SYGVKD. V lost 6 bases, J lost 4 bases, and 7 bases stayed unmatched. The CDR3 length is 15 residues. CDR3 in amino acids: CAIRTLAGGGETQYF. CDR3 DNA: TGTGCCATCAGGACTCTAGCGGGAGGTGGAGAGACCCAGTACTTC.

The chain links TRBV11-2 to TRBJ2-1, with 10 bases lining up with TRBD2. V gave up 1 base and J gave up 4 bases; unmatched junction bases: 19. Germline CDR1 is SGHAT and CDR2 is FQNNGV. The CDR3 sequence is 21 residues long. CDR3 loop: CASSLVGFSWTSGRRYNEQFF. The DNA of the CDR3 is TGTGCCAGCAGCTTAGTGGGCTTTTCGTGGACTAGCGGAAGAAGATACAATGAGCAGTTCTTC. The full variable domain, completed using reference TRBV11-2 and TRBJ2-1, is EAGVAQSPRYKIIEKRQSVAFWCNPISGHATLYWYQQILGQGPKLLIQFQNNGVVDDSQLPKDRFSAERLKGVDSTLKIQPAKLEDSAVYLCASSLVGFSWTSGRRYNEQFFGPGTRLTVL.

This sequence joins TRBV9 and TRBJ2-4, with a possible D match to TRBD2 (7 bases). V lost 3 bases to trimming and J lost 1 base, with 11 bases between them. The CDR3 is 15 residues long. Germline loops: CDR1 SGDLS, CDR2 YYNGEE. In nucleotides, the CDR3 is TGTGCCAGCAGCGAGGGGGGGGCCGCCAAAAACATTCAGTACTTC. This translates into CASSEGGAAKNIQYF.

V is TRBV28 and J is TRBJ1-2; D is undetermined. The ends were cut back, 2 bases at V and 7 bases at J, with 11 bases in the middle. This CDR3 region has 13 residues. Germline CDR1 and CDR2: MDHEN and SYDVKM. CDR3 residues: CASSLPPAGGYTF. CDR3 in DNA: TGTGCCAGCAGTTTACCACCGGCGGGTGGCTACACCTTC.